The 22 T cell receptor beta chains in this list originate from one sample, sequenced in a study of blood T cell repertoires in COVID-19. Only in-frame clones appear in the TCRdb table, and some are missing; sequencing was by immunoSEQ multiplex PCR. The sample has about 150,000 clones, 80% to 90% seen once. The sequenced sample consisted of peripheral blood. The receptors stem from a woman aged 40 to 50 with acute or convalescent COVID-19.

The chain employs TRBV24-1 and TRBJ2-2; D not resolved. The germline gives CDR1 KGHDR, CDR2 SFDVKD. V lost 9 bases and J 0 bases, leaving 13 bases between the germline ends. The CDR3 sequence is 15 residues long. DNA of the CDR3: TGTGCCACCGTAGTTATGTACGCGAACACCGGGGAGCTGTTTTTT. Its protein product is CATVVMYANTGELFF.

The chain combines TRBV5-1 with TRBJ1-3, with TRBD1 matching 8 bases. CDR3 length equals 18 residues. V trimming: 4 bases; J trimming: 0 bases; junction bases outside the gene matches: 12. CDR1 and CDR2 (germline): SGHRS, YFSETQ. CDR3 nucleotide sequence: TGCGCCAGCAGCCCCGGAGGGACAGGACAACTCTCTGGAAACACCATATATTTT. It specifies CASSPGGTGQLSGNTIYF.

This chain connects TRBV11-2 to TRBJ2-5; 7 bases fit TRBD2. Germline V gives CDR1 SGHAT, CDR2 FQNNGV. The V gene end was trimmed by 4 bases and the J gene end by 0 bases; junction bases not matched to a gene: 14. The CDR3 spans 18 residues. CDR3 coding DNA: TGTGCCAGCAGCTCACCCGAGGAGATAGCGGGTTACCAAGAGACCCAGTACTTC. Protein: CASSSPEEIAGYQETQYF.

This clone came up a few times. The rearrangement joins TRBV6-4 to TRBJ2-3, with 9 positions matching TRBD2. The length of the CDR3 is 14 residues. The junction had 7 bases not matched to a gene; V was cut back by 6 bases and J by 6 bases. Germline V gene sequence: CDR1 MRHNA, CDR2 SNTAGT. CDR3 nucleotides: TGTGCCAGCAGCGCCGGGACTAGCTCCGATACGCAGTATTTT. Protein product: CASSAGTSSDTQYF.

The chain combines TRBV5-5 with TRBJ2-7, with 7 bases aligning to TRBD1. V shed 0 bases and J 7 bases; nucleotides not matched to a gene: 4. Looked up from germline, CDR1 is SGHKS and CDR2 is YYEKEE (reference sequence). This CDR3 is built from 13 residues. The CDR3 here is CASSLGTGGEQYF. DNA of the CDR3: TGTGCCAGCAGCTTGGGGACAGGCGGTGAGCAGTACTTC.

J is TRBJ1-5 and V is TRBV28; a possible D gene is TRBD1 (6 bases). This CDR3 spans 13 amino acids. Trimming shortened V by 8 bases and J by 6 bases, and 14 bases separated the two germline ends. Germline values: CDR1 MDHEN, CDR2 SYDVKM. CDR3 residues: CASFDRSRQPQHF. For the CDR3, the DNA is TGTGCCAGCTTCGACAGGAGCCGTCAGCCCCAGCATTTT.

This chain links TRBV21-1 with TRBJ2-5; the table's D call of TRBD2 was not tested on the DNA. TRBV21-1 is tagged as a pseudogene. This CDR3 comprises 16 residues. The CDR3 protein is CASSNFTSGGRWGLYF. Written as DNA, the CDR3 is TGTGCCAGCAGCAATTTTACTAGCGGGGGTCGATGGGGATTATACTTC.

This clone was counted at least ten times. The rearrangement links TRBV12-2 to TRBJ2-7; TRBD2, as called in the table, went unchecked against the DNA. TRBV12-2 represents a pseudogene. The CDR3 is 14 amino acids. CDR3 in DNA: TGTGCAAGTCGCTTAGCCCCGACTAGCGCCGAGCAGTACTTC. This translates into CASRLAPTSAEQYF.

The gene calls are TRBV7-9 and TRBJ2-7; D might be TRBD1 (6 bases). Per the germline V gene, CDR1 is SEHNR and CDR2 is FQNEAQ (reference sequence). This CDR3 has 14 residues. V was clipped by 1 base and J by 5 bases, with 12 bases between them. DNA of the CDR3: TGTGCCAGCAGCTTAGTAAGGACAGCCGACGAGCAGTACTTC. Protein sequence: CASSLVRTADEQYF.

This sequence joins TRBV6-4 and TRBJ2-1; D remains ambiguous. The V and J ends lost 2 bases and 6 bases respectively, with 5 bases between them. The CDR3 extends over 12 amino acids. The germline V gene encodes CDR1 MRHNA and CDR2 SNTAGT. CDR3 residues: CASSDSLNEQFF. In DNA, the CDR3 is TGTGCCAGCAGTGACAGCCTCAATGAGCAGTTCTTC.

This chain joins TRBV7-3 and TRBJ2-1, with 7 bases aligning to TRBD1. Germline CDR1 is SGHTA and CDR2 is FQGTGA. V was pared by 0 bases and J by 6 bases, with 2 bases of the junction left unmatched. The length of the CDR3 is 14 residues. The CDR3 region has the DNA TGTGCCAGCAGCTTAACTGACAGGGTCAATGAGCAGTTCTTC. Amino acids: CASSLTDRVNEQFF. The full variable domain, with the rest looked up from reference TRBV7-3 and TRBJ2-1, is GAGVSQTPSNKVTEKGKYVELRCDPISGHTALYWYRQSLGQGPEFLIYFQGTGAADDSGLPNDRFFAVRPEGSVSTLKIQRTERGDSAVYLCASSLTDRVNEQFFGPGTRLTVL.

The genes are TRBV6-5 and TRBJ2-1; D uncertain. V shed 2 bases and J shed 5 bases, with 13 bases lying between them. Germline CDR1 is MNHEY and CDR2 is SVGAGI. The CDR3 spans 15 residues. DNA of the CDR3: TGTGCCAGCAGTTACGACTTGGTAGCCAACAATGAGCAGTTCTTC. Translated: CASSYDLVANNEQFF.

The gene calls are TRBV9 and TRBJ1-2; 7 bases align to TRBD1. V lost 4 bases, J lost 8 bases, and 8 bases stayed unmatched. Germline CDR1 is SGDLS and CDR2 is YYNGEE. The CDR3 consists of 13 residues. CDR3: CASSSDMTGGYTF. The CDR3 DNA sequence: TGTGCCAGCAGCTCAGATATGACAGGGGGCTACACCTTC.

The rearrangement uses TRBV18 and TRBJ2-3; perhaps TRBD1 as D (6 bases). V was shortened by 4 bases and J by 6 bases, with 14 bases between the two germline ends. The CDR3 runs 14 residues. Germline CDR1 is KGHSH and CDR2 is LQKENI. This CDR3 is CASSQYRVRDTQYF. The CDR3 DNA reads as TGTGCCAGCTCACAGTACAGGGTGCGGGATACGCAGTATTTT.

The rearrangement uses TRBV27 and TRBJ2-4; 11 bases map to TRBD1. Per germline, CDR1 MNHEY and CDR2 SMNVEV (reference sequence). This CDR3 has 15 residues. The junction had 6 bases not matched to a gene; V was cut back by 3 bases and J by 8 bases. CDR3 in amino acids: CASSFFRDRGDIQYF. In nucleotides, the CDR3 is TGTGCCAGCAGTTTTTTTCGGGACAGGGGGGACATTCAGTACTTC.

With respect to this clone: An end of the junction does not agree with germline; a read error may underlie this. CDR3 loop: CASSFGSTTRNF. The CDR3, as DNA: TGTGCCAGCAGTTTCGGTTCAACGACTCGGAACTTC. The genes are TRBV12-3 or TRBV12-4 and TRBJ2-7; no clear D gene. The CDR3 totals 12 residues.

The V gene is TRBV5-1, the J gene TRBJ1-2, with a possible D match to TRBD1 (6 bases). Germline V gene sequence: CDR1 SGHRS, CDR2 YFSETQ. This CDR3 is 13 amino acids long. V lost 0 bases to trimming and J lost 6 bases, with 9 bases between them. CDR3 nucleotides: TGCGCCAGCAGCTTGGACAGGGCTGATGGCTACACCTTC. It is translated as CASSLDRADGYTF. Based on the CDR3 plus reference TRBV5-1 and TRBJ1-2, the full variable domain is KAGVTQTPRYLIKTRGQQVTLSCSPISGHRSVSWYQQTPGQGLQFLFEYFSETQRNKGNFPGRFSGRQFSNSRSEMNVSTLELGDSALYLCASSLDRADGYTFGSGTRLTVV.

The chain uses TRBV29-1 and TRBJ2-7, with 12 nucleotides matching TRBD2. The germline gives CDR1 SQVTM, CDR2 ANQGSEA. There are 18 residues in the CDR3. Unmatched junction bases numbered 15, after V lost 3 bases and J lost 3 bases. The chain's CDR3 is CSVEVRRLAGGRNYEQYF. Written as DNA, the CDR3 is TGCAGCGTTGAGGTCCGACGGCTAGCGGGAGGGCGAAACTACGAGCAGTACTTC.

The chain carries TRBV15 and TRBJ2-5; D is unclear. The ends were cut back, 1 base at V and 6 bases at J, with 3 bases in the middle. This CDR3 region has 11 residues. Germline V gene sequence: CDR1 LNHNV, CDR2 YYDKDF (reference sequence). CDR3 amino acids: CATSRVKTQYF. Here the CDR3 DNA reads TGTGCCACCAGCAGAGTAAAGACCCAGTACTTC.

The rearrangement joins TRBV5-4 to TRBJ2-1, with 7 positions matching TRBD2. The CDR3 consists of 14 residues. Germline loops: CDR1 SGHNT, CDR2 YYREEE (reference sequence). V gave up 4 bases and J gave up 4 bases; unmatched junction bases: 5. The CDR3 is CASSPGGRYNEQFF. The CDR3 coding sequence is TGTGCCAGCAGCCCGGGGGGTCGATACAATGAGCAGTTCTTC.

A single count supports this clone. The chain employs TRBV6-4 and TRBJ2-7; 11 bases map to TRBD2. This CDR3 contains 15 residues. Per the germline V gene, CDR1 is MRHNA and CDR2 is SNTAGT. The J segment lost 2 bases and the V segment lost 7 bases, leaving 7 bases of the junction unmatched. This CDR3 reads CASNLTSGSAYEQYF. CDR3 in DNA: TGTGCCAGCAACCTAACTAGCGGGAGTGCCTACGAGCAGTACTTC.

This chain connects TRBV7-9 to TRBJ1-5; D possibly corresponds to TRBD1 (5 bases). Per the germline V gene, CDR1 is SEHNR and CDR2 is FQNEAQ (reference sequence). V lost 5 bases and J 7 bases, leaving 36 bases between the germline ends. The length of the CDR3 is 21 residues. This CDR3 is CASSRVSWGTDLRSNGQPQHF. In DNA form, the CDR3 reads TGTGCCAGCAGCAGGGTTTCGTGGGGCACGGATTTACGATCTAATGGGCAGCCCCAGCATTTT.